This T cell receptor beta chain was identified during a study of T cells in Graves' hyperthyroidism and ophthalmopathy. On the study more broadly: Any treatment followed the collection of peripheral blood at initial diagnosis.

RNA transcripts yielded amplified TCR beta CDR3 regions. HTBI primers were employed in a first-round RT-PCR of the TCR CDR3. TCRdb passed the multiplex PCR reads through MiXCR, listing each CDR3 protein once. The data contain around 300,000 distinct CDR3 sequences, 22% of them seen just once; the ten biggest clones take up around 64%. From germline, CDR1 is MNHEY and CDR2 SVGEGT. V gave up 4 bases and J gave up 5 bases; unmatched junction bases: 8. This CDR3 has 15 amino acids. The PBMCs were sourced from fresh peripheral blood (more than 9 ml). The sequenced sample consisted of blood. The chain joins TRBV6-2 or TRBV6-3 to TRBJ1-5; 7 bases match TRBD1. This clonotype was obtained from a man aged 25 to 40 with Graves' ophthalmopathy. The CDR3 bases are TGTGCCAGCAGTTCCAGGGGGAGGGCCGATCAGCCCCAGCATTTT. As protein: CASSSRGRADQPQHF.